This TCR beta chain emerged from a study of shared clonotypes between healthy human individuals. Study conclusions and caveats: Generally, naive subsets came out with larger estimated richness than memory subsets.

The ends were cut back, 0 bases at V and 9 bases at J, with 6 bases in the middle. Germline V CDR1 and CDR2: MGHRA, YSYEKL. The CDR3 covers 12 residues. To note about this clone: Its antigen remains unknown.

TCRdb keeps only in-frame clones here, not all; method: immunoSEQ multiplex PCR. The table shows over a million clones, with about 84% occurring only once. The chain combines TRBV4-1 with TRBJ2-1; D remains unclear. The receptor was isolated from a man between 18 and 35 years old in good health. Some clones in this sample may be carry-over from other donors' samples. Specimen: memory CD4+ T cells from PBMCs. Subset meaning: CD45RA-negative fraction. The CDR3 nucleotides read TGCGCCAGCAGCCAAGATGTGGGTGAGCAGTTCTTC. Translated: CASSQDVGEQFF.